This T cell receptor beta chain is from a study of blood T cell repertoires in COVID-19. For the study at large: COVID-19 samples from acute and convalescent phases originated in the United States, Italy and Spain. The analysed material was cDNA or gDNA that came from T cells, B-cell-depleted T cells, or PBMCs.

V was clipped by 6 bases and J by 9 bases, with 22 bases between them. Per germline, CDR1 LGHNT and CDR2 FRNRAP. CDR3 size: 15 residues. How the authors handled the data: Estimation of nucleated cell counts relied on the amplification of reference gene primers. The repertoire was sequenced with immunoSEQ multiplex PCR; TCRdb's copy has only in-frame clones and lacks some. V and J calls and clone size are as listed in that table; D and trimming were resolved from the DNA. The sample includes more than 85,000 clones, roughly 80% of them seen just once. This TCR was sampled from a woman aged 60 to 75 with acute or convalescent COVID-19. This chain connects TRBV12-5 to TRBJ2-3; TRBD1 might be the D (6 bases). Sequencing was done on a sample of peripheral blood. CDR3 residues: CASGIDRSRFPTQYF. CDR3 bases: TGTGCTAGTGGCATCGACAGGAGCCGGTTTCCGACGCAGTATTTT.